These 9 T cell receptor beta chains were sequenced from one sample in a study of human T cells and chemical hapten exposure. Indicated time point: patch test 1, 2 weeks after DPC sensitization. Specified treatment: therapeutic diphenylcyclopropenone sensitization with weekly scalp DPC. TCRdb independently ran MiXCR on the RACE reads; one entry per CDR3 protein. Among some 180,000 distinct CDR3 sequences, about 22% were seen once, and the ten largest hold about 6.7%. Sequencing used whole blood, obtained in connection with sensitization to the hapten diphenylcyclopropenone (DPC). The receptors here all came from a woman in her forties or fifties with alopecia areata. Some clones in this sample may be carry-over from other donors' samples.

This clonotype was counted between two and nine times. This rearrangement joins TRBV5-4 to TRBJ2-3; possibly TRBD1 or TRBD2 for D (5 bases each). V was trimmed by 6 bases and J by 5 bases, leaving 22 bases between them. The CDR3 has 16 residues. CDR1 is SGHNT and CDR2 is YYREEE in the germline V gene (reference sequence). CDR3 loop: CASTTSPGPRGDTQYF. The CDR3 DNA is TGTGCCAGCACCACCTCGCCAGGGCCACGGGGAGATACGCAGTATTTT.

This clonotype was picked up many times. The CDR3 is CASRTGAGANVLTF. The CDR3, as DNA: TGTGCCAGCCGAACAGGGGCCGGGGCCAACGTCCTGACTTTC. This chain links TRBV27 with TRBJ2-6, with 7 positions matching TRBD1. CDR1 and CDR2 (germline): MNHEY, SMNVEV (reference sequence). J lost 4 bases, V lost 8 bases, and 5 bases had no gene match. This CDR3 is built from 14 residues.

This clonotype was detected a few times. J is TRBJ2-7 and V is TRBV20-1; D gene unclear. The CDR3 covers 14 residues. Germline values: CDR1 DFQATT, CDR2 SNEGSKA (reference sequence). The V end was cut by 4 bases, the J end by 3 bases, with 16 bases between. The CDR3 nucleotides read TGCAGTGCTATGGACCCATCTGCCCTCTACGAGCAGTACTTC. Translated, it gives CSAMDPSALYEQYF.

The genes are TRBV20-1 and TRBJ2-5; the D is unclear. The CDR3 loop spans 13 amino acids. V lost 2 bases to trimming and J lost 1 base, with 8 bases between them. CDR1 DFQATT and CDR2 SNEGSKA come from the germline V gene (reference sequence). CDR3 in amino acids: CSARYQPQETQYF. CDR3 in DNA: TGCAGTGCTAGATACCAGCCCCAAGAGACCCAGTACTTC.

The chain joins TRBV3-1 to TRBJ2-3, with D hard to call. Per germline, CDR1 LGHDT and CDR2 YNNKEL (reference sequence). The CDR3 extends over 15 amino acids. The ends were cut back, 1 base at V and 0 bases at J, with 8 bases in the middle. CDR3 sequence reads: CASSQGWASTDTQYF. In nucleotides, the CDR3 is TGTGCCAGCAGCCAAGGGTGGGCTAGCACAGATACGCAGTATTTT.

The chain recombines TRBV7-8 with TRBJ2-5, with 9 bases lining up with TRBD1. From germline, CDR1 is SGHVS and CDR2 FQNEAQ. The CDR3 consists of 14 residues. The V gene end was trimmed by 5 bases and the J gene end by 4 bases; junction bases not matched to a gene: 5. The CDR3: CASSPRDRAETQYF. Here the CDR3 DNA reads TGTGCCAGCAGCCCCCGGGACAGGGCAGAGACCCAGTACTTC.

Worth noting for this clonotype: The junction does not match germline at one end; this may be a read error. V usage is TRBV7-7 and J usage is TRBJ2-1; a weak D match, TRBD2 (6 bases). CDR1 is SSHAT and CDR2 is FNYEAQ in the germline V gene (reference sequence). The CDR3 has 16 amino acids. The chain's CDR3 is CVSSLVGGSSYNEQFF. CDR3 DNA sequence: TGTGTCAGCAGCTTAGTGGGGGGAAGCTCCTACAATGAGCAGTTCTTC.

A remark on this clonotype: An end of the junction does not agree with germline; a read error may underlie this. V usage is TRBV24-1 and J usage is TRBJ1-1; no definite D call. The CDR3 covers 13 residues. Germline loops: CDR1 KGHDR, CDR2 SFDVKD. The chain's CDR3 is CVTSDTPNTEAFF. As DNA, the CDR3 is TGTGTCACCAGTGATACACCGAACACTGAAGCTTTCTTT.

V and J are TRBV3-1 and TRBJ1-1, with D perhaps matching TRBD1 (6 bases). Germline values: CDR1 LGHDT, CDR2 YNNKEL (reference sequence). Trimming removed 10 bases from V and 3 bases from J, with 15 bases in between. CDR3 length: 13 residues. CDR3 sequence: CATEARGDTEAFF. CDR3 bases: TGTGCCACCGAGGCCAGGGGTGACACTGAAGCTTTCTTT.